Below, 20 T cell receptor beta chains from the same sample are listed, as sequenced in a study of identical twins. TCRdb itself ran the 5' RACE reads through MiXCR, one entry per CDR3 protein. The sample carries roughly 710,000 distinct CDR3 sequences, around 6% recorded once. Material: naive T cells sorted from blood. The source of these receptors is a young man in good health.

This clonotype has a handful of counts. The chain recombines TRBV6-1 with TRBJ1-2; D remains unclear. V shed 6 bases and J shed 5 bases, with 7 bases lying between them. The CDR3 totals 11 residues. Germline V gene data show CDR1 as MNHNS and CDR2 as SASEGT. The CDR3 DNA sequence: TGTGCCAGCAGGAGGAGATATGGCTACACCTTC. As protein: CASRRRYGYTF.

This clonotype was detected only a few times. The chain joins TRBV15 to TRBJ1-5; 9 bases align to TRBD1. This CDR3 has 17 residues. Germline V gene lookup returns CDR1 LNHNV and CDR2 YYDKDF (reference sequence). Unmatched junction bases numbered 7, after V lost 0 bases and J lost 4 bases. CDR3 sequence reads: CATSRDLQGARNQPQHF. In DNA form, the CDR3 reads TGTGCCACCAGCAGAGATTTACAGGGGGCGCGAAATCAGCCCCAGCATTTT.

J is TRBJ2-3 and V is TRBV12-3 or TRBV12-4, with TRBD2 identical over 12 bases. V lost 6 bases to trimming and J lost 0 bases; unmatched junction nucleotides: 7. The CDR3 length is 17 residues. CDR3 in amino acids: CASRTPGLAGSTDTQYF. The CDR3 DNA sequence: TGTGCCAGCAGAACTCCGGGACTAGCGGGTAGCACAGATACGCAGTATTTT.

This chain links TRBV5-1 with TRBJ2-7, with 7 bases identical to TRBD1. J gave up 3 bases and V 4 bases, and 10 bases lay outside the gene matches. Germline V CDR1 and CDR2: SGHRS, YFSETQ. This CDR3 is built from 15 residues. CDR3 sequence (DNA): TGCGCCAGCAGCCTCTCCACAGGGGCCGACTACGAGCAGTACTTC. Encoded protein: CASSLSTGADYEQYF.

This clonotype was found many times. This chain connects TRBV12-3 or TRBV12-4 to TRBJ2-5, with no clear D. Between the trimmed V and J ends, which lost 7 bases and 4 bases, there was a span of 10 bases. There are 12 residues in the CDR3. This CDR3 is CASTDFAETQYF. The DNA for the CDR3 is TGTGCCAGCACTGACTTCGCAGAGACCCAGTACTTC.

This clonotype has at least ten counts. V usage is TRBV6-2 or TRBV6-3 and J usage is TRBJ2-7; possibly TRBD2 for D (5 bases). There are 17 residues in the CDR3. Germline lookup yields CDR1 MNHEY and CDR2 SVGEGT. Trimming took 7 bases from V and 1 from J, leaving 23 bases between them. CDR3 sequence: CASKIPPEGKRSYEQYF. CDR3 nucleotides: TGTGCCAGCAAAATTCCCCCAGAGGGCAAAAGGTCCTACGAGCAGTACTTC.

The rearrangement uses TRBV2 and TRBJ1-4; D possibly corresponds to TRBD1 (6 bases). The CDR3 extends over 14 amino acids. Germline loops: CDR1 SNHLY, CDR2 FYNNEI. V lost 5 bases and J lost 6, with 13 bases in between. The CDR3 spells CASSRGGADEKLFF. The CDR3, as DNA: TGTGCCAGCAGTCGGGGGGGCGCTGATGAAAAACTGTTTTTT.

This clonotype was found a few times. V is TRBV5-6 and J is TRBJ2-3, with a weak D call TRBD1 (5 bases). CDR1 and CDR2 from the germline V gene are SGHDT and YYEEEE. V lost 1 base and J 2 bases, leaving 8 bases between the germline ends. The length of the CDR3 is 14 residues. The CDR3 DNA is TGTGCCAGCAGCTTGCAGGACAACACAGATACGCAGTATTTT. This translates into CASSLQDNTDTQYF.

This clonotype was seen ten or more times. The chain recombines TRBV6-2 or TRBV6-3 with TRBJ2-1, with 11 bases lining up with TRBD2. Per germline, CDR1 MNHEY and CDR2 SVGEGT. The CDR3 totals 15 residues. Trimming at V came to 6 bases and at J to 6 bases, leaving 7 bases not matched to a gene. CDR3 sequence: CASRIAGGGFNEQFF. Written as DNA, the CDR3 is TGTGCCAGCAGGATAGCGGGGGGGGGTTTCAATGAGCAGTTCTTC.

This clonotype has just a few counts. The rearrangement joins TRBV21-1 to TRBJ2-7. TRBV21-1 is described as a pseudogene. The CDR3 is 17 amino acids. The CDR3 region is CASSPTLGGRSSYEQYV. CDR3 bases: TGTGCCAGCAGCCCAACTCTTGGCGGCCGGAGCTCCTACGAGCAGTACGTC.

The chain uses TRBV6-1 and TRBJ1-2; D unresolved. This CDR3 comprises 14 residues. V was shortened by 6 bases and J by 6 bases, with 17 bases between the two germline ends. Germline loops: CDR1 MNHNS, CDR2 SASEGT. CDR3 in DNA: TGTGCCAGCAGGAGATTCGAGGTTGGGAATGGCTACACCTTC. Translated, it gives CASRRFEVGNGYTF.

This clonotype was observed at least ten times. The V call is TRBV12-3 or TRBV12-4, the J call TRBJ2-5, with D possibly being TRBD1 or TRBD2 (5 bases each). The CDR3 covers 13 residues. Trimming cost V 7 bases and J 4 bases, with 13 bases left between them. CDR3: CASTSVGVETQYF. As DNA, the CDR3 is TGTGCCAGCACAAGCGTGGGGGTAGAGACCCAGTACTTC.

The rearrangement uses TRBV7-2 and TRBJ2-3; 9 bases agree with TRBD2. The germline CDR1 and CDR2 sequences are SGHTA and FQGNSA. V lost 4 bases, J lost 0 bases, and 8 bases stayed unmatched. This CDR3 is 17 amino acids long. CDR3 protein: CASSSSIGTSSTDTQYF. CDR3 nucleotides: TGTGCCAGCAGCTCCTCCATCGGGACTAGCAGCACAGATACGCAGTATTTT.

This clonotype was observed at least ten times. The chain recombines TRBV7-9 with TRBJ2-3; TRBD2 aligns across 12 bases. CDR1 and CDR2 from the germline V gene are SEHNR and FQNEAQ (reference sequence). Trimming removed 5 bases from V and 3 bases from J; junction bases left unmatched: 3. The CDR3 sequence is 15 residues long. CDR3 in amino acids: CASSKTSGGTDTQYF. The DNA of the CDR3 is TGTGCCAGCAGCAAGACTAGCGGGGGTACAGATACGCAGTATTTT.

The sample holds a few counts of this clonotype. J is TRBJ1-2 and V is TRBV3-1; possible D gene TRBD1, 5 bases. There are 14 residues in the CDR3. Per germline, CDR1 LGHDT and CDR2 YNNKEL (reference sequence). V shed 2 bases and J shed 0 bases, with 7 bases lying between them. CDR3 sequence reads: CASSQSGANYGYTF. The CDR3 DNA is TGTGCCAGCAGCCAATCGGGGGCTAACTATGGCTACACCTTC.

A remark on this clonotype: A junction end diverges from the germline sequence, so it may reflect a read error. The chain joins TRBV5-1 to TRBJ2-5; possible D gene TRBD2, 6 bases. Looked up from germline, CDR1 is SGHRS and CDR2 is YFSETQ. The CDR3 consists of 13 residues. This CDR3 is CASSSGTGETQDF. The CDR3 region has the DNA TGCGCCAGCAGCTCAGGGACGGGAGAGACCCAGGACTTC.

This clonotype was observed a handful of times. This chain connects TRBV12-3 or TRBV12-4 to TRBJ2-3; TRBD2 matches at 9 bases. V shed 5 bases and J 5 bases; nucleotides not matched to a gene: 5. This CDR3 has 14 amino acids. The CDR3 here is CASSLSGSRDTQYF. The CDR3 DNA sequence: TGTGCCAGCAGTCTTAGCGGGAGTAGAGATACGCAGTATTTT.

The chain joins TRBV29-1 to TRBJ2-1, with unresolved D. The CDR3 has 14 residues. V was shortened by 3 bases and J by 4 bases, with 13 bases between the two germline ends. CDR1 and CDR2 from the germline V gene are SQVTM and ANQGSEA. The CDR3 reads CSVEGNGEYNEQFF. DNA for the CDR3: TGCAGCGTTGAGGGGAATGGGGAATACAATGAGCAGTTCTTC.

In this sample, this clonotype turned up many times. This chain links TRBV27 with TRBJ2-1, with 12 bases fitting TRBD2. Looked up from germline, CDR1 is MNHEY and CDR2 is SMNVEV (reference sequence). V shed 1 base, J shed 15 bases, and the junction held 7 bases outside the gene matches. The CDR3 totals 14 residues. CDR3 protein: CASSLFLAGGPTFF. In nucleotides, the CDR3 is TGTGCCAGCAGTTTATTTCTAGCGGGAGGGCCAACGTTCTTC.

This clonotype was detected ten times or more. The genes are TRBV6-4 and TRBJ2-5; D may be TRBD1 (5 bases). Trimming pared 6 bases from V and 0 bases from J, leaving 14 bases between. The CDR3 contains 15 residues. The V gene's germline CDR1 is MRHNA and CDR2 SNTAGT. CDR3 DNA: TGTGCCAGCAGCGAACCCTCAGGGCACCAAGAGACCCAGTACTTC. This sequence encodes CASSEPSGHQETQYF.